A single sample gave rise to the 2 T cell receptor beta chains below, sequenced in a study of shared clonotypes between healthy human individuals. CD8 cells regarded as naive lacked CD45RO, were positively chosen for CCR7, and omitted terminally differentiated effector memory CD45RA+ cells. The table came from immunoSEQ multiplex PCR; TCRdb's copy has only in-frame clones and leaves some out. The sample has under 1 million clones, just over 95% seen once. Sequenced: naive CD8+ T cells sorted from blood. All receptors derive from a man aged 25 to 40 in good health.

The rearrangement links TRBV9 to TRBJ2-1, with 11 positions matching TRBD2. Germline V gene lookup returns CDR1 SGDLS and CDR2 YYNGEE. CDR3 length: 17 amino acids. Trimming cost V 0 bases and J 3 bases; bases outside gene matches: 5. CDR3 region: CASSVDTSGSFYNEQFF. CDR3 nucleotide sequence: TGTGCCAGCAGCGTAGACACTAGCGGGAGTTTCTACAATGAGCAGTTCTTC.

As regards this clone: Other DNA sequences in this specimen translate into the identical CDR3. The V and J genes are TRBV29-1 and TRBJ2-1, with 9 bases lining up with TRBD2. Per the germline V gene, CDR1 is SQVTM and CDR2 is ANQGSEA. V shed 7 bases and J 3 bases; nucleotides not matched to a gene: 4. CDR3 length: 13 amino acids. The CDR3: CSARLADYNEQFF. CDR3 DNA: TGCAGCGCTAGACTAGCGGACTACAATGAGCAGTTCTTC.